This is a list of T cell receptor beta chains from one sample in a study of blood T cell repertoires in COVID-19. Repertoires were generated with immunoSEQ multiplex PCR, while TCRdb's copy carries only in-frame clones and drops some. This table holds about 130,000 clones, 84% found once. The source material was PBMCs or T cells enriched from blood (not recorded which). The receptors come from a man aged 35-49 years with acute COVID-19. Both conserved end residues are part of each CDR3. The D gene is left open where the match is weak. Expanded clones are given a class, and other clones once, few, many or no size at all.

V gene: TRBV27; clone size: NA; J gene: TRBJ1-5; D gene: NA; CDR3 protein: CASSLSVGGPQHF; CDR3 DNA: TGTGCCAGCAGTTTATCGGTAGGAGGGCCCCAGCATTTT
V gene: TRBV7-2; clone size: NA; J gene: TRBJ2-1; D gene: TRBD2; CDR3 protein: CASSMVLAGGGEQFF; CDR3 DNA: TGTGCCAGCAGCATGGTCCTAGCGGGAGGGGGGGAGCAGTTCTTC
V gene: TRBV12-3/TRBV12-4; clone size: few; J gene: TRBJ1-2; D gene: NA; CDR3 protein: CASSSGGYGYTF; CDR3 DNA: TGTGCCAGCAGTTCCGGCGGTTATGGCTACACCTTC
V gene: TRBV5-5; clone size: NA; J gene: TRBJ1-2; D gene: TRBD1; CDR3 protein: CASSLEIGTANEGGYTF; CDR3 DNA: TGTGCCAGCAGCTTGGAGATCGGGACAGCAAACGAGGGTGGCTACACCTTC
V gene: TRBV7-9; clone size: few; J gene: TRBJ1-2; D gene: TRBD1; CDR3 protein: CASSLAGEMGTGVNYGYTF; CDR3 DNA: TGTGCCAGCAGCTTAGCGGGGGAGATGGGGACAGGGGTCAACTATGGCTACACCTTC
V gene: TRBV30; clone size: few; J gene: TRBJ2-7; D gene: TRBD1; CDR3 protein: CAWSPDRGEQYF; CDR3 DNA: TGTGCCTGGAGCCCCGACAGGGGCGAGCAGTACTTC
V gene: TRBV11-2; clone size: NA; J gene: TRBJ1-1; D gene: NA; CDR3 protein: CASSFTGNTEAFF; CDR3 DNA: TGTGCCAGCAGCTTTACTGGGAACACTGAAGCTTTCTTT
V gene: TRBV19; clone size: NA; J gene: TRBJ1-3; D gene: TRBD1; CDR3 protein: CASTDESTGSGNTIYF; CDR3 DNA: TGTGCCAGTACCGACGAATCGACAGGGTCTGGAAACACCATATATTTT
V gene: TRBV19; clone size: NA; J gene: TRBJ1-4; D gene: NA; CDR3 protein: CASSIGETGNEKLFF; CDR3 DNA: TGTGCCAGTAGTATAGGTGAGACGGGGAATGAAAAACTGTTTTTT
V gene: TRBV7-6; clone size: NA; J gene: TRBJ1-2; D gene: TRBD1; CDR3 protein: CASSLANDRENGYTF; CDR3 DNA: TGTGCCAGCAGCTTAGCGAATGACAGGGAGAATGGCTACACCTTC
V gene: TRBV2; clone size: NA; J gene: TRBJ1-4; D gene: TRBD1; CDR3 protein: CASKQGAGNEKLFF; CDR3 DNA: TGTGCCAGCAAGCAGGGGGCAGGGAATGAAAAACTGTTTTTT
V gene: TRBV28; clone size: NA; J gene: TRBJ1-2; D gene: NA; CDR3 protein: CASTLGGRVDGYTF; CDR3 DNA: TGTGCCAGCACCCTGGGAGGCAGGGTAGACGGCTACACCTTC
V gene: TRBV5-1; clone size: NA; J gene: TRBJ1-1; D gene: TRBD1; CDR3 protein: CASSWLYIPGGASTEAFF; CDR3 DNA: TGCGCCAGCAGCTGGCTATACATTCCAGGGGGCGCGAGCACTGAAGCTTTCTTT
V gene: TRBV10-3; clone size: NA; J gene: TRBJ1-6; D gene: TRBD1; CDR3 protein: CAIRESDRGNSPLHF; CDR3 DNA: TGTGCCATCAGGGAATCAGACAGGGGAAATTCACCCCTCCACTTT
V gene: TRBV11-1; clone size: NA; J gene: TRBJ2-7; D gene: NA; CDR3 protein: CASSTGYEQYF; CDR3 DNA: TGTGCCAGCAGCACAGGGTACGAGCAGTACTTC
V gene: TRBV29-1; clone size: NA; J gene: TRBJ1-1; D gene: NA; CDR3 protein: CSVIDKNTEAFF; CDR3 DNA: TGCAGCGTTATCGACAAGAACACTGAAGCTTTCTTT
V gene: TRBV6-4; clone size: NA; J gene: TRBJ2-7; D gene: NA; CDR3 protein: CASREGRRYF; CDR3 DNA: TGTGCCAGCAGGGAGGGGAGGCGGTACTTC
V gene: TRBV6-5; clone size: once; J gene: TRBJ2-7; D gene: TRBD2; CDR3 protein: CASSSPSGKGYEQYF; CDR3 DNA: TGTGCCAGCAGTTCCCCTAGCGGGAAAGGCTACGAGCAGTACTTC
V gene: TRBV19; clone size: NA; J gene: TRBJ1-1; D gene: NA; CDR3 protein: CASSIRAGGDEAFF; CDR3 DNA: TGTGCCAGTAGTATTCGGGCAGGAGGTGATGAAGCTTTCTTT
V gene: TRBV6-5; clone size: NA; J gene: TRBJ1-4; D gene: NA; CDR3 protein: CASSPEAEMKKLFF; CDR3 DNA: TGTGCCAGCAGTCCGGAGGCGGAAATGAAAAAACTGTTTTTT
V gene: TRBV11-2; clone size: NA; J gene: TRBJ2-1; D gene: TRBD1; CDR3 protein: CASNPGQGRHEQFF; CDR3 DNA: TGTGCCAGCAACCCCGGACAGGGTAGGCATGAGCAGTTCTTC
V gene: TRBV27; clone size: once; J gene: TRBJ2-1; D gene: TRBD2; CDR3 protein: CASSLSGTISYNEQFF; CDR3 DNA: TGTGCCAGCAGTTTATCGGGGACTATCTCCTACAATGAGCAGTTCTTC
V gene: TRBV4-1; clone size: NA; J gene: TRBJ1-3; D gene: TRBD1; CDR3 protein: CASSRDRGKTGNTIYF; CDR3 DNA: TGCGCCAGCAGCCGGGACAGGGGAAAGACTGGAAACACCATATATTTT
V gene: TRBV7-3; clone size: NA; J gene: TRBJ2-1; D gene: TRBD1; CDR3 protein: CASSLTSGTGGSNEQFF; CDR3 DNA: TGTGCCAGCAGCTTAACGTCCGGGACAGGGGGGAGTAATGAGCAGTTCTTC
V gene: TRBV19; clone size: NA; J gene: TRBJ2-1; D gene: NA; CDR3 protein: CAICERGGESEQFF; CDR3 DNA: TGTGCCATCTGTGAACGCGGGGGCGAGTCCGAGCAGTTCTTC
V gene: TRBV7-9; clone size: few; J gene: TRBJ2-1; D gene: TRBD2; CDR3 protein: CASSSRRSSGGAGDEQFF; CDR3 DNA: TGTGCCAGCAGCTCCCGAAGGAGTAGCGGGGGGGCCGGCGATGAGCAGTTCTTC
V gene: TRBV2; clone size: NA; J gene: TRBJ1-3; D gene: NA; CDR3 protein: CASSEGVRSGNTIYF; CDR3 DNA: TGTGCCAGCAGTGAAGGTGTTCGCTCTGGAAACACCATATATTTT
V gene: TRBV4-1; clone size: once; J gene: TRBJ2-1; D gene: TRBD1; CDR3 protein: CASSQDPTGANEQFF; CDR3 DNA: TGCGCCAGCAGCCAAGATCCGACAGGGGCCAATGAGCAGTTCTTC
V gene: TRBV28; clone size: NA; J gene: TRBJ1-5; D gene: NA; CDR3 protein: CATEGDQPQHF; CDR3 DNA: TGTGCCACAGAGGGGGATCAGCCCCAGCATTTT
V gene: TRBV25-1; clone size: NA; J gene: TRBJ2-2; D gene: TRBD1; CDR3 protein: CASSEWGTGATGELFF; CDR3 DNA: TGTGCCAGCAGTGAATGGGGGACAGGGGCCACCGGGGAGCTGTTTTTT
V gene: TRBV19; clone size: few; J gene: TRBJ2-1; D gene: TRBD2; CDR3 protein: CASSYPLAGGRDEQFF; CDR3 DNA: TGTGCCAGTAGTTACCCTCTAGCGGGAGGCAGGGATGAGCAGTTCTTC
V gene: TRBV5-4; clone size: NA; J gene: TRBJ2-2; D gene: NA; CDR3 protein: CASSPGTPNTGELFF; CDR3 DNA: TGTGCCAGCAGCCCCGGGACACCGAACACCGGGGAGCTGTTTTTT
V gene: TRBV7-2; clone size: NA; J gene: TRBJ2-7; D gene: TRBD2; CDR3 protein: CASSLDSGSYEQYF; CDR3 DNA: TGTGCCAGCAGCTTAGACAGCGGGAGCTACGAGCAGTACTTC
V gene: TRBV2; clone size: NA; J gene: TRBJ1-1; D gene: NA; CDR3 protein: CASRGWVGNTEAFF; CDR3 DNA: TGTGCCAGCCGGGGGTGGGTTGGGAACACTGAAGCTTTCTTT